This T cell receptor (beta chain) was sequenced in a study of OX40 agonist ivuxolimab in advanced cancers. Points from the study as a whole: Among T cells, CD8+ cells averaged more expanded clones than CD4+ cells. Doses of 0.1 to 3.0 mg/kg were accompanied by clonal expansion of CD4+ and CD8+ blood T cells by week 6.

Germline CDR1 and CDR2: LNHDA and SQIVND (reference sequence). The CDR3 sequence is 19 residues long. V dropped 0 bases and J dropped 4 bases, with 19 bases sitting between them. The assay was immunoSEQ multiplex PCR, and TCRdb's table has in-frame clones only and misses some. The repertoire includes under 30,000 clones, roughly 82% of them detected once, and approximately 15% sits in the top ten. In the case of this clone: Its specificity is unknown.

The V and J genes are TRBV19 and TRBJ2-6; D perhaps matches TRBD1 (5 bases). The sequences come from CD4+ or CD8+ T cells sorted from blood, collected in a trial of the OX40 agonist ivuxolimab. This TCR derives from an adult with an advanced solid tumor such as melanoma, head and neck, liver or kidney cancer. The CDR3 spells CASSIDSGQITPGANVLTF. In DNA, the CDR3 is TGTGCCAGTAGTATAGATTCCGGACAAATTACACCGGGGGCCAACGTCCTGACTTTC.